This T cell receptor beta chain was obtained from a study of Graves' ophthalmopathy and Graves' hyperthyroidism. Study findings and constraints: A majority of expanded thyroid clonotypes exceeding 0.001 frequency were likewise present in blood.

Patients newly diagnosed with hyperthyroidism, under 2 months' duration, were aged 18 to 65, the study reports. Establishment of the diagnosis relied upon clinical symptoms, serum thyroxine, TRAb, thyroid ultrasound and orbital computed tomography. RNA served as the template for amplifying TCR beta CDR3 regions. After a first-round RT-PCR with HTBI primers, a second-round multiplex PCR was run. TCRdb analysed the multiplex PCR reads with MiXCR anew, one entry per CDR3 protein. The sample has about 1.1 million distinct CDR3 sequences; 35% to 40% are singletons. There are 14 residues in the CDR3. With V trimmed by 11 bases and J by 3 bases, 8 bases remained unmatched. Germline values: CDR1 MDHEN, CDR2 SYDVKM. Remarks on this clonotype: What it binds is unknown.

The chain joins TRBV28 to TRBJ2-5, with TRBD2 identical over 11 bases. The material sequenced was peripheral blood or thyroid tissue (not recorded which). The TCR originated in an adult man with Graves' hyperthyroidism. CDR3 in DNA: TGTGCCTATGGGACTAGCGGAGTGGAAGAGACCCAGTACTTC. Translating it yields CAYGTSGVEETQYF. Using reference TRBV28 and TRBJ2-5 for the parts outside the CDR3, the full variable domain is DVKVTQSSRYLVKRTGEKVFLECVQDMDHENMFWYRQDPGLGLRLIYFSYDVKMKEKGDIPEGYSVSREKKERFSLILESASTNQTSMYLCAYGTSGVEETQYFGPGTRLLVL.